This TCR beta chain was captured by sequencing in a study of cytomegalovirus exposure and HLA in healthy donors. The overall study: Early release data held tens of millions of unique TCRs from HLA-typed donors.

Primers included in the PCR were 60 Vbeta and 13 Jbeta primers. Method: immunoSEQ multiplex PCR; TCRdb's copy keeps in-frame clones and lacks some. The table lists 150,000 to 200,000 clones, around 76% of them singletons, with about 2.5% in the top ten. Details on this clone: Its antigen is unknown.

The CDR3 totals 15 residues. CDR1 MRHNA and CDR2 SNTAGT come from the germline V gene. V lost 3 bases and J 0 bases, leaving 10 bases between the germline ends. Whole-study results and caveats: Associated with cytomegalovirus, according to the listing, were fewer than 200 TCR beta chains. Accurate predictions that matched the HLA-A and HLA-B alleles of most subjects were reportedly made from TCR beta sequences. Earlier analysis found most TCR beta V segments productive about 90% or about 30% of the time.

Sample: PBMCs. This sequence was found in a woman aged 25 to 39 in good health and CMV-seropositive. The J gene is TRBJ2-3, the V gene TRBV6-4, with D possibly being TRBD2 (5 bases). Here the CDR3 DNA reads TGTGCCAGCAGTGAAGGACTGGATAGCACAGATACGCAGTATTTT. Amino acid sequence: CASSEGLDSTDTQYF.